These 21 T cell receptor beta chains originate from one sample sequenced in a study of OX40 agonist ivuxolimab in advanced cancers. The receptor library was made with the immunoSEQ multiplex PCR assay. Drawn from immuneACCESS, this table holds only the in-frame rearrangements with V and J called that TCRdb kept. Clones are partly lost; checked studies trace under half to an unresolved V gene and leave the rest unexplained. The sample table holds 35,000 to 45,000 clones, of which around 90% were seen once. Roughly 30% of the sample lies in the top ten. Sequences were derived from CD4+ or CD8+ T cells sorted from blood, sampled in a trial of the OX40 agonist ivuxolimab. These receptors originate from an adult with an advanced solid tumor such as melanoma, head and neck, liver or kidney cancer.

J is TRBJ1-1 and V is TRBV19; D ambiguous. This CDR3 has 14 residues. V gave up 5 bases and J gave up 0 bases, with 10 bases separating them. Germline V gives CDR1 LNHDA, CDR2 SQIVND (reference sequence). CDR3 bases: TGTGCCAGTAGTTGGGGTCCGCTGAACACTGAAGCTTTCTTT. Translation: CASSWGPLNTEAFF.

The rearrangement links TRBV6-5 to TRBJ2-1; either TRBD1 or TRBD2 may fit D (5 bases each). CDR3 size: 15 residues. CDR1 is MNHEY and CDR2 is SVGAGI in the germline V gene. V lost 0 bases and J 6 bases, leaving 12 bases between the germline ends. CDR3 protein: CASSYSRSGTNEQFF. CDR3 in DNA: TGTGCCAGCAGTTACTCGAGGTCGGGGACCAATGAGCAGTTCTTC.

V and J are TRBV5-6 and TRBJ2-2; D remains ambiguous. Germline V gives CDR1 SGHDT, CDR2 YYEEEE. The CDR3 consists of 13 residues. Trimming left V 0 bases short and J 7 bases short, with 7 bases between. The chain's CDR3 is CASSLASIGELFF. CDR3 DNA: TGTGCCAGCAGCTTGGCCAGCATCGGGGAGCTGTTTTTT.

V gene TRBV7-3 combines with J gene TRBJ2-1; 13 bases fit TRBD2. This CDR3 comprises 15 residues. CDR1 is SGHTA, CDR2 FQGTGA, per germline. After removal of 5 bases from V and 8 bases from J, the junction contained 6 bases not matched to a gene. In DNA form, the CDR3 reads TGTGCCAGCAGCCCCGGACTAGCGGGAGCCCATGAGCAGTTCTTC. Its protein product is CASSPGLAGAHEQFF.

CDR3 residues: CASSPETGSETQYF. CDR3 DNA sequence: TGTGCCAGCAGTCCCGAGACAGGATCGGAGACCCAGTACTTC. The V and J genes are TRBV28 and TRBJ2-5, with D possibly TRBD1 on 6 matching bases. Trimming cost V 5 bases and J 5 bases, with 15 bases left between them. The CDR3 contains 14 residues. Per germline, CDR1 MDHEN and CDR2 SYDVKM.

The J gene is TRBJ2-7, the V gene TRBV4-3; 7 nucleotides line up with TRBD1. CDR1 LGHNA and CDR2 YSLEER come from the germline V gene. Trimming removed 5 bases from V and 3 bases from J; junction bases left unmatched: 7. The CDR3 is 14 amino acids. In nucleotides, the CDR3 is TGCGCCAGCAGCAACACCGGGACAGACTACGAGCAGTACTTC. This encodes CASSNTGTDYEQYF.

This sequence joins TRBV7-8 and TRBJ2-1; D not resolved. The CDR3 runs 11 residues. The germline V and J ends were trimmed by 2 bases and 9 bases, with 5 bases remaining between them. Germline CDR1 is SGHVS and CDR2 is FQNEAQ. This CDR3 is CASSLKGEQFF. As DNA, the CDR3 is TGTGCCAGCAGCTTAAAGGGTGAGCAGTTCTTC. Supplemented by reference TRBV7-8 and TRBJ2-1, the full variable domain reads GAGVSQSPRYKVAKRGQDVALRCDPISGHVSLFWYQQALGQGPEFLTYFQNEAQLDKSGLPSDRFFAERPEGSVSTLKIQRTQQEDSAVYLCASSLKGEQFFGPGTRLTVL.

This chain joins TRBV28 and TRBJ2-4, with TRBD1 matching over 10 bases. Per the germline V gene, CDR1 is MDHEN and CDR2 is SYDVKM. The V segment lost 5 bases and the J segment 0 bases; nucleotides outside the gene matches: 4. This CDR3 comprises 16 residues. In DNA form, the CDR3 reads TGTGCCAGCAGTCTCGGGACAGGGGTAGCCAAAAACATTCAGTACTTC. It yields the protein CASSLGTGVAKNIQYF.

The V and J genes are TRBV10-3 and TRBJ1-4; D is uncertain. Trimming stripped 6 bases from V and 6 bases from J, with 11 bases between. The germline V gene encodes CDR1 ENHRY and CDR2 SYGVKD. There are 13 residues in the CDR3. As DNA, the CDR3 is TGTGCCATCAGGAGTCCTTCACATGAAAAACTGTTTTTT. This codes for CAIRSPSHEKLFF.

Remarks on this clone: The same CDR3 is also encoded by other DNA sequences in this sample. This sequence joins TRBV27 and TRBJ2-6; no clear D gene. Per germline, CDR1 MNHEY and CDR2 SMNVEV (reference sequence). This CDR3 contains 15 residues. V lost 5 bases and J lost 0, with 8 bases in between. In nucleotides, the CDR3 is TGTGCCAGCAGTCCCAGTGTCTCTGGGGCCAACGTCCTGACTTTC. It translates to CASSPSVSGANVLTF.

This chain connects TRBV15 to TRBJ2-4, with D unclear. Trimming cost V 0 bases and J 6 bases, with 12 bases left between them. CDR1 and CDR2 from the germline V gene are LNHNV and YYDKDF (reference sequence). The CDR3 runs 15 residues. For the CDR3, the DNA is TGTGCCACCAGCAGAGAGCGCGATACGAGAAACATTCAGTACTTC. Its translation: CATSRERDTRNIQYF.

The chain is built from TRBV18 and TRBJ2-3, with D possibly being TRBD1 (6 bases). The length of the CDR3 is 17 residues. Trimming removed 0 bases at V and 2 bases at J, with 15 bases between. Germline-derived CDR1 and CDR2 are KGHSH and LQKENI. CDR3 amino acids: CASSPPNTGRLTDTQYF. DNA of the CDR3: TGTGCCAGCTCACCACCGAATACAGGGAGACTCACAGATACGCAGTATTTT.

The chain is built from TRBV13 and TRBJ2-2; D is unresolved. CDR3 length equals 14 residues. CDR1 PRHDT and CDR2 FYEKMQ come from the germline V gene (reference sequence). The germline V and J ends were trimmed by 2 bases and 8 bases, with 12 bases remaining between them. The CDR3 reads CASSLSLRAGELFF. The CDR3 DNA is TGTGCCAGCAGCTTATCCCTGCGAGCAGGGGAGCTGTTTTTT.

This CDR3 reads CASSVGDTEAPEAFF. For the CDR3, the DNA is TGTGCCAGCAGCGTAGGGGACACCGAAGCACCTGAAGCTTTCTTT. The rearrangement uses TRBV9 and TRBJ1-1, with D maybe TRBD1 (6 bases). The CDR3 totals 15 residues. Per germline, CDR1 SGDLS and CDR2 YYNGEE. The V end lost 0 bases, the J end lost 6 bases, and 15 bases lay between the germline ends. The variable domain in full, with the rest retrieved from reference TRBV9 and TRBJ1-1, is DSGVTQTPKHLITATGQRVTLRCSPRSGDLSVYWYQQSLDQGLQFLIQYYNGEERAKGNILERFSAQQFPDLHSELNLSSLELGDSALYFCASSVGDTEAPEAFFGQGTRLTVV.

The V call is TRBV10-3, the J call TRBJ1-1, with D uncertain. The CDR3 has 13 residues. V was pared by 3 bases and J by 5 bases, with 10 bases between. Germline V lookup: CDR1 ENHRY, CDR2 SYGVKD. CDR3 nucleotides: TGTGCCATCAGTGACCCCGGAGGGACTGAAGCTTTCTTT. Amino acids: CAISDPGGTEAFF.

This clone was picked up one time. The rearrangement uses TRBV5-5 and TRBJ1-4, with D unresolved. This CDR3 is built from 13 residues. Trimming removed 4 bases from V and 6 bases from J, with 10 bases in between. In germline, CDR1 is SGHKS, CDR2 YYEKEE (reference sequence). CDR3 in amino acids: CASSEVPDEKLFF. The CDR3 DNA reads TGTGCCAGCAGCGAGGTGCCAGATGAAAAACTGTTTTTT.

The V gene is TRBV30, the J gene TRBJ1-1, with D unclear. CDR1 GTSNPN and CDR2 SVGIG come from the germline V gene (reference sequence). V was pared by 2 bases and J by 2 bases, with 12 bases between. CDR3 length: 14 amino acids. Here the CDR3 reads CAWSILGRNTEAFF. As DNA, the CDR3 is TGTGCCTGGAGTATTTTGGGGAGAAACACTGAAGCTTTCTTT.

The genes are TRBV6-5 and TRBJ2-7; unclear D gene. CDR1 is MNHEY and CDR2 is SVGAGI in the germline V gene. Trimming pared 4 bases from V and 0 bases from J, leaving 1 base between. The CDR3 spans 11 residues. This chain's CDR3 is CASSFSYEQYF. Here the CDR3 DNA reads TGTGCCAGCAGTTTCTCCTACGAGCAGTACTTC.

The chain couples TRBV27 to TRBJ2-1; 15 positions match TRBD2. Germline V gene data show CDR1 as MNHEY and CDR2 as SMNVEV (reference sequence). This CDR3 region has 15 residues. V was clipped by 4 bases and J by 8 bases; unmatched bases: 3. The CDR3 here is CASSSWTSGRDEQFF. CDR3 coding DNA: TGTGCCAGCAGTTCCTGGACTAGCGGGAGGGATGAGCAGTTCTTC.

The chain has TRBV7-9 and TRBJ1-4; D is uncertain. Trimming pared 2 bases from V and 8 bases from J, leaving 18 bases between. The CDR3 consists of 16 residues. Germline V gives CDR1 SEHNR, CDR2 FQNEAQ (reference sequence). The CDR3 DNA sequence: TGTGCCAGCAGCTTAAGAGGGTCTTCCGATAGGGAAAAACTGTTTTTT. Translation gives CASSLRGSSDREKLFF.

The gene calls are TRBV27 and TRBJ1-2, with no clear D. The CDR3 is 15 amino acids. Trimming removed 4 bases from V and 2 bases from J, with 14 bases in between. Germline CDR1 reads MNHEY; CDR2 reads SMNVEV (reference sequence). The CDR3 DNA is TGTGCCAGCAGTTCTTTATCTCCCGGGAACTATGGCTACACCTTC. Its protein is CASSSLSPGNYGYTF.